This T cell receptor beta chain was captured by sequencing in a study of shared clonotypes between healthy human individuals. A note on this clone: As yet, its antigen is unknown.

Study results and limitations: Non-shared clonotypes were found to have lower generation probabilities than the clonotypes that were shared by all four of the sorted-subset donors.

In the study's own analysis: Filtering differed, since immunoSEQ gave only junction sequences and no quality scores. This table comes from immunoSEQ multiplex PCR, and its TCRdb copy is limited to in-frame clones, with some not included. V and J calls and clone size are as listed in that table; D and trimming were resolved from the DNA. The sample lists over a million clones; about 98.5% were seen once. Germline V gene sequence: CDR1 SGHTA, CDR2 FQGNSA. Trimming at V came to 6 bases and at J to 1 base, leaving 13 bases not matched to a gene. The CDR3 spans 18 residues. The source material was naive CD4+ T cells sorted from blood. The subset is: CD45RA+ positively selected. V gene TRBV7-2 combines with J gene TRBJ2-3, with TRBD2 matching over 10 bases. The clonotype originates from a man younger than 40 in good health. CDR3: CASRPPPGLAGGTDTQYF. As DNA, the CDR3 is TGTGCCAGCAGGCCTCCACCCGGCCTAGCGGGGGGCACAGATACGCAGTATTTT.